Below are 16 T cell receptor beta chains sequenced from a single sample in a study of Tregs in tolerant kidney transplant recipients. Using immunoSEQ multiplex PCR, the repertoire was profiled, and TCRdb retains in-frame clones only, with some absent. This sample's table reports about 30,000 clones. The source material was CD8+ T cells from blood, sampled before the transplant. These receptors originate from a human donor who received a combined kidney and bone marrow transplant.

Concerning this clone: Sequencing ends 3 residues short of the CDR3 end; the germline J gene provides the rest. The gene calls are TRBV20-1 and TRBJ2-7, with D possibly TRBD1 on 6 matching bases. The CDR3 contains 14 residues. CDR1 and CDR2 (germline): DFQATT, SNEGSKA (reference sequence). V was shortened by 4 bases and J by 3 bases, with 16 bases between the two germline ends. The DNA read from the CDR3 is TGCAGTGCTACAGGGGAATTTGTTGACTACGAG. This encodes CSATGEFVDYE. The full CDR3 sequence reads CSATGEFVDYEQYF.

Comments on this clone: The DNA ends 3 residues before the CDR3 does, and the rest of the CDR3 is filled in from the germline J gene. The chain joins TRBV19 to TRBJ2-7, with a tentative D call TRBD1 (6 bases). Trimming took 3 bases from V and 2 from J, leaving 8 bases between them. Germline assignment: CDR1 LNHDA and CDR2 SQIVND (reference sequence). This CDR3 has 13 amino acids. The sequenced CDR3 bases are TGTGCCAGTAGTATTACAGGGACCTACGAG. Translation: CASSITGTYE. The entire CDR3 protein is CASSITGTYEQYF.

As concerns this clone: From the germline J gene comes the end of the CDR3, since the read stops 3 residues before it. This chain links TRBV5-1 with TRBJ1-1; possibly TRBD1 for D (6 bases). V lost 0 bases and J 3 bases, leaving 24 bases between the germline ends. CDR3 length equals 19 residues. CDR1 is SGHRS, CDR2 YFSETQ, per germline. The sequenced part of the CDR3 DNA is TGCGCCAGCAGCTTGGCCCCTCCTCTACAGGGATTTTTGGACACTGAA. Encoded protein: CASSLAPPLQGFLDTE. The complete CDR3 protein is CASSLAPPLQGFLDTEAFF. Looking up the rest from reference TRBV5-1 and TRBJ1-1 gives the full variable domain: KAGVTQTPRYLIKTRGQQVTLSCSPISGHRSVSWYQQTPGQGLQFLFEYFSETQRNKGNFPGRFSGRQFSNSRSEMNVSTLELGDSALYLCASSLAPPLQGFLDTEAFFGQGTRLTVV.

In regard to this clone: The sequence runs out 3 residues before the end of the CDR3; the remainder is reconstructed from the germline J gene. The V call is TRBV20-1, the J call TRBJ2-7; D is possibly TRBD2 (6 bases). Deletions cut 7 bases from V and 3 bases from J, with 25 bases between. The CDR3 consists of 16 residues. Germline CDR1 and CDR2: DFQATT and SNEGSKA (reference sequence). CDR3 DNA (partial): TGCAGTGGTCAAGACGGGGGAGAGGGGTCCTACTACGAG. It specifies CSGQDGGEGSYYE. The entire CDR3 protein reads CSGQDGGEGSYYEQYF.

About this clone: The read gets to within 3 residues of the CDR3 end, and the germline J gene fills in the rest. The chain couples TRBV5-8 to TRBJ2-2, with D possibly TRBD2 on 5 matching bases. The germline CDR1 and CDR2 sequences are SGHTS and YDEGEE. The CDR3 spans 14 residues. V lost 6 bases and J lost 4, with 13 bases in between. The CDR3 protein is CASIVSAGTGELFF. Partial CDR3 DNA: TGTGCCAGCATTGTATCGGCGGGCACCGGGGAG.

As to this clone: The junction departs from the called germline gene at one end, perhaps through a read error. Read sequence stops 3 residues before the CDR3 end, and the germline J gene provides the missing end. The chain combines TRBV4-2 with TRBJ1-2; 7 bases are shared with TRBD1. The germline CDR1 and CDR2 sequences are LGHNA and YNFKEQ. The CDR3 runs to 15 residues. The covered CDR3 bases are TGCGCCAGCAGCCAAGAGAGGGACAGTAACTATGGC. Translation: CASSQERDSNYG. The whole CDR3 sequence reads CASSQERDSNYGYTF.

Remarks on this clone: The sequence runs out 3 residues before the end of the CDR3; the remainder is reconstructed from the germline J gene. The chain joins TRBV2 to TRBJ2-7; 13 nucleotides match TRBD2. V was pared by 4 bases and J by 4 bases, with 4 bases of the junction left unmatched. This CDR3 spans 15 amino acids. The germline CDR1 and CDR2 sequences are SNHLY and FYNNEI. CDR3 in amino acids: CASSGTSGRAYEQYF. The CDR3 bases that were read are TGTGCCAGCAGTGGGACTAGCGGGAGAGCGTACGAG.

On this clone: The read terminates 3 residues ahead of where the CDR3 ends, so the germline J gene completes it. The chain links TRBV5-1 to TRBJ2-3; TRBD2 aligns across 7 bases. The CDR3 covers 16 residues. Germline trimming cut 0 bases from V and 2 bases from J; bases unmatched to any gene: 6. Germline lookup yields CDR1 SGHRS and CDR2 YFSETQ. This chain's CDR3 is CASSLESGMITDTQYF. CDR3 DNA, as far as it was read: TGCGCCAGCAGCTTGGAGAGCGGGATGATCACAGATACG. Filled out from reference TRBV5-1 and TRBJ2-3, the complete variable domain reads KAGVTQTPRYLIKTRGQQVTLSCSPISGHRSVSWYQQTPGQGLQFLFEYFSETQRNKGNFPGRFSGRQFSNSRSEMNVSTLELGDSALYLCASSLESGMITDTQYFGPGTRLTVL.

Concerning this clone: The DNA ends 3 residues before the CDR3 does, and the rest of the CDR3 is filled in from the germline J gene. This chain connects TRBV6-1 to TRBJ2-7, with D unclear. The CDR3 is made up of 14 amino acids. Deletions cut 2 bases from V and 2 bases from J, with 10 bases between. Germline-derived CDR1 and CDR2 are MNHNS and SASEGT. CDR3 sequence reads: CASSEPGRTYEQYF. Incomplete CDR3 DNA: TGTGCCAGCAGTGAACCAGGCCGGACCTACGAG.

Comments on this clone: The read terminates 3 residues before the CDR3 end, so the remaining end is supplied by the germline J gene. The chain uses TRBV7-6 and TRBJ1-6, with D possibly TRBD1 on 5 matching bases. V shed 4 bases and J shed 7 bases, with 11 bases lying between them. This CDR3 comprises 14 residues. The germline V gene encodes CDR1 SGHVS and CDR2 FNYEAQ. CDR3 bases read: TGTGCCAGCAGCTCCGACAGTAGCAATTCACCC. This codes for CASSSDSSNSP. The whole CDR3 protein reads CASSSDSSNSPLHF.

CDR3 residues: CASSDSGLSYEQYF. The part of the CDR3 DNA that was read is TGTGCCAGCAGTGATTCCGGACTCTCCTACGAG. The chain links TRBV6-1 to TRBJ2-7; D is possibly TRBD2 (5 bases). The DNA ends 3 residues before the CDR3 does, and the rest of the CDR3 is filled in from the germline J gene. Germline CDR1 and CDR2: MNHNS and SASEGT. The CDR3 sequence is 14 residues long. Trimming stripped 3 bases from V and 0 bases from J, with 9 bases between.

Notes on this clone: The read terminates 3 residues ahead of where the CDR3 ends, so the germline J gene completes it. J is TRBJ2-1 and V is TRBV5-1, with D possibly being TRBD1 (5 bases). Between the trimmed V and J ends, which lost 4 bases and 7 bases, there was a span of 9 bases. Germline V gene data show CDR1 as SGHRS and CDR2 as YFSETQ. This CDR3 has 12 amino acids. The CDR3 here is CASSISGNEQFF. The CDR3 DNA, read in part, is TGCGCCAGCAGCATCTCAGGGAATGAG.

In the case of this clone: The missing CDR3 end, 3 residues past where the read stops, is filled in from the germline J gene. V gene TRBV27 combines with J gene TRBJ2-1; 8 bases map to TRBD2. The CDR3 length is 17 residues. Trimming cost V 5 bases and J 3 bases; bases outside gene matches: 12. Germline CDR1 reads MNHEY; CDR2 reads SMNVEV (reference sequence). The DNA read from the CDR3 is TGTGCCAGCAGTGCATCCGAGGCGGGAGGTGGCTACAATGAG. Its protein is CASSASEAGGGYNE. The whole CDR3 reads CASSASEAGGGYNEQFF.

The DNA read from the CDR3 is TGCGCCAGCAGCCCTACTAGGAGCTCCTACAATGAG. Amino acid sequence: CASSPTRSSYNE. The whole CDR3 is CASSPTRSSYNEQFF. V gene TRBV4-1 combines with J gene TRBJ2-1; TRBD2 is a possible D gene (5 bases). The DNA ends 3 residues before the CDR3 does, and the rest of the CDR3 is filled in from the germline J gene. The CDR3 length is 15 residues. V was trimmed by 4 bases and J by 0 bases, leaving 10 bases between them. Germline V lookup: CDR1 MGHRA, CDR2 YSYEKL.

Comment on this clone: The sequenced fragment ends 3 residues before the CDR3 boundary, so the rest is inferred from the germline J gene. The chain links TRBV20-1 to TRBJ2-2, with 7 bases identical to TRBD1. V gave up 3 bases and J gave up 0 bases; unmatched junction bases: 7. The germline V gene has CDR1 DFQATT and CDR2 SNEGSKA (reference sequence). This CDR3 is 16 amino acids long. The covered CDR3 bases are TGCAGTGCTAGCCCCACAGGGGCTTCGAACACCGGGGAG. It specifies CSASPTGASNTGE. The whole CDR3 protein is CSASPTGASNTGELFF.

Concerning this clone: The sequenced fragment ends 3 residues before the CDR3 boundary, so the rest is inferred from the germline J gene. The chain employs TRBV20-1 and TRBJ2-5; 7 nucleotides agree with TRBD2. Germline V gives CDR1 DFQATT, CDR2 SNEGSKA (reference sequence). CDR3 length equals 14 residues. Unmatched junction bases numbered 9, after V lost 3 bases and J lost 5 bases. The part of the CDR3 DNA that was read is TGCAGTGCTAGGGGGGGGGTTCCGATGGAGACC. Amino acids: CSARGGVPMET. The whole CDR3 reads CSARGGVPMETQYF.